The clone carrying this T cell receptor beta chain was observed a few times. This record belongs to a study of neoadjuvant anti-PD-1 for oral cavity cancer. Repertoires were generated with immunoSEQ multiplex PCR, while TCRdb's copy carries only in-frame clones and drops some. The sample comprises 8,500 to 10,000 clones, less than 75% of which are singletons, and about 4% rests with the top ten. The time point denotes: after neoadjuvant nivolumab, at surgical resection. Stage II-IVA oral cavity squamous cell carcinoma was new and untreated by systemic or radiation therapy. CDR1 and CDR2 (germline): SEHNR, FQNEAQ (reference sequence). The V segment lost 5 bases and the J segment 7 bases; nucleotides outside the gene matches: 11. CDR3 length equals 16 residues.

This material consisted of PBMCs, taken after nivolumab (anti-PD-1) treatment. The clonotype was recovered from a person aged 35-79 years with oral cavity squamous cell carcinoma. V usage is TRBV7-9 and J usage is TRBJ2-2; TRBD1 aligns across 9 bases. The CDR3 nucleotides read TGTGCCAGCAGCCTCTCCCGGGACAGGGCAGGCGGGGAGCTGTTTTTT. Translation gives CASSLSRDRAGGELFF.